The TCR beta chain described here comes from a study of OX40 agonist ivuxolimab in advanced cancers. Across the study: Earlier treatment with anti-PD-1, anti-PD-L1 or anti-CTLA-4 was permitted, and less than 50% had received some. One hepatocellular carcinoma and a couple of cutaneous melanoma patients partially responded. Whole-study findings and limits: There were also nonresponders showing low normalized T-cell clonal expansion.

Points on this clone: The antigen is unknown.

Only in-frame clones appear in the TCRdb table, and some are missing; sequencing was by immunoSEQ multiplex PCR. Of 65,000 to 80,000 clones listed, about 90% were seen once; the top ten hold 14% to 15%. Blood sampling took place at baseline, cycle 4 day 1, and cycle 7 day 1. The sample in question was CD4+ or CD8+ T cells sorted from blood, obtained in a trial of the OX40 agonist ivuxolimab. This TCR came from an adult with an advanced solid tumor such as melanoma, head and neck, liver or kidney cancer.

CDR3: CSVTGTGPYEQYF. In DNA form, the CDR3 reads TGCAGCGTGACCGGGACAGGCCCCTACGAGCAGTACTTC. The chain carries TRBV29-1 and TRBJ2-7, with 8 bases that match TRBD1. V shed 6 bases and J 2 bases; nucleotides not matched to a gene: 6. Germline-derived CDR1 and CDR2 are SQVTM and ANQGSEA. This CDR3 has 13 residues.